The 26 T cell receptor beta chains below come from one sample, sequenced in a study of multiple sclerosis patients with progressive multifocal leukoencephalopathy. Time point of the sample: approximately 12 months of natalizumab therapy. The repertoire was sequenced with immunoSEQ multiplex PCR; TCRdb's copy has only in-frame clones and lacks some. Of roughly 29,000 clones in the sample, about 90% were seen once. This specimen consisted of PBMCs, obtained from a patient treated with natalizumab. These receptors were obtained from a human donor with multiple sclerosis.

The chain has TRBV7-9 and TRBJ2-7; D may be TRBD1 (5 bases). The CDR3 is 13 residues long. V lost 2 bases to trimming and J lost 6 bases, with 11 bases between them. The germline V gene encodes CDR1 SEHNR and CDR2 FQNEAQ (reference sequence). The CDR3 DNA reads as TGTGCCAGCAGCTTAACAGGCCCGGGCGAGCAGTACTTC. This encodes CASSLTGPGEQYF.

The V gene is TRBV21-1, the J gene TRBJ2-6. TRBV21-1 is described as a pseudogene. The CDR3 is made up of 22 amino acids. The CDR3 is CASSKSPGGTVKSHSGANVLTF. For the CDR3, the DNA is TGTGCCAGCAGCAAATCCCCCGGGGGGACAGTAAAATCCCACTCTGGGGCCAACGTCCTGACTTTC.

This chain connects TRBV7-2 to TRBJ1-1, with a possible D match to TRBD1 (6 bases). Germline values: CDR1 SGHTA, CDR2 FQGNSA. The CDR3 extends over 13 amino acids. V lost 1 base and J 6 bases, leaving 9 bases between the germline ends. CDR3 DNA sequence: TGTGCCAGCAGCTTAGGCGGACAGCCTGAAGCTTTCTTT. Translation gives CASSLGGQPEAFF.

The chain has TRBV11-1 and TRBJ1-4; D possibly corresponds to TRBD1 (6 bases). Germline-derived CDR1 and CDR2 are SGHAT and FQDESV (reference sequence). The CDR3 totals 15 residues. V lost 2 bases, J lost 7 bases, and 14 bases lay in between. CDR3: CASSLPTGIGEKLFF. CDR3 DNA: TGTGCCAGCAGCTTACCTACAGGGATCGGTGAAAAACTGTTTTTT.

The V and J genes are TRBV5-1 and TRBJ2-3, with 14 bases matching TRBD2. Germline CDR1 is SGHRS and CDR2 is YFSETQ. The junction had 9 bases not matched to a gene; V was cut back by 4 bases and J by 5 bases. The length of the CDR3 is 17 residues. The CDR3 is CASSRRLAGGFEDTQYF. The CDR3, as DNA: TGCGCCAGCAGCCGAAGACTAGCGGGGGGGTTTGAAGATACGCAGTATTTT.

The V call is TRBV6-4, the J call TRBJ2-2; D assignment may be TRBD1 or TRBD2 (6 bases each). There are 14 residues in the CDR3. The germline V gene encodes CDR1 MRHNA and CDR2 SNTAGT. The V end was cut by 2 bases, the J end by 3 bases, with 7 bases between. The CDR3 is CASSDRGDTGELFF. Written as DNA, the CDR3 is TGTGCCAGCAGTGACAGGGGGGACACCGGGGAGCTGTTTTTT.

The rearrangement links TRBV6-6 to TRBJ1-4; D unclear. CDR3 length: 13 residues. The V end was cut by 0 bases, the J end by 3 bases, with 2 bases between. Germline-derived CDR1 and CDR2 are MNHNY and SVGAGI (reference sequence). The CDR3 DNA sequence: TGTGCCAGCAGTTACTCTTCTAATGAAAAACTGTTTTTT. This codes for CASSYSSNEKLFF.

The chain joins TRBV7-8 to TRBJ1-5, with unresolved D. Germline assignment: CDR1 SGHVS and CDR2 FQNEAQ. V gave up 2 bases and J gave up 11 bases, with 4 bases separating them. The CDR3 length is 10 residues. The CDR3 coding sequence is TGTGCCAGCAGCTTATGGGCCCAGCATTTT. This codes for CASSLWAQHF.

This clone showed up just a few times. The V and J genes are TRBV4-1 and TRBJ1-1; TRBD1 might be the D (5 bases). V dropped 0 bases and J dropped 11 bases, with 13 bases sitting between them. The CDR3 contains 13 residues. Germline CDR1 MGHRA, CDR2 YSYEKL. In nucleotides, the CDR3 is TGCGCCAGCAGCCAAGAAGGGGACGGGAGGGCTTTCTTT. Protein product: CASSQEGDGRAFF.

The chain employs TRBV7-9 and TRBJ2-1, with D tentatively TRBD1 (6 bases). CDR1 SEHNR and CDR2 FQNEAQ come from the germline V gene (reference sequence). The CDR3 runs to 15 residues. V lost 0 bases and J 8 bases, leaving 14 bases between the germline ends. The CDR3 protein is CASSLAGRGSDEQFF. The CDR3 bases are TGTGCCAGCAGCTTAGCGGGCAGGGGATCCGATGAGCAGTTCTTC. Drawing the rest from reference TRBV7-9 and TRBJ2-1, the complete variable domain is DTGVSQNPRHKITKRGQNVTFRCDPISEHNRLYWYRQTLGQGPEFLTYFQNEAQLEKSRLLSDRFSAERPKGSFSTLEIQRTEQGDSAMYLCASSLAGRGSDEQFFGPGTRLTVL.

The rearrangement joins TRBV6-5 to TRBJ2-7; D perhaps matches TRBD2 (6 bases). Per the germline V gene, CDR1 is MNHEY and CDR2 is SVGAGI. The length of the CDR3 is 10 residues. V was clipped by 10 bases and J by 9 bases, with 13 bases between them. CDR3 residues: CATATGGQYF. The DNA of the CDR3 is TGTGCCACCGCAACCGGGGGGCAGTACTTC.

The chain recombines TRBV11-2 with TRBJ2-3; perhaps TRBD1 as D (5 bases). Trimming stripped 2 bases from V and 3 bases from J, with 9 bases between. The CDR3 runs 14 residues. Germline V CDR1 and CDR2: SGHAT, FQNNGV. The CDR3 sequence: CASSLFQGTDTQYF. CDR3 bases: TGTGCCAGCAGCTTATTTCAGGGAACAGATACGCAGTATTTT.

The chain links TRBV28 to TRBJ1-5, with a tentative D call TRBD1 (6 bases). Trimming took off 3 bases at V and 6 bases at J, with 6 bases between the two ends. CDR3 length equals 12 residues. CDR1 is MDHEN, CDR2 SYDVKM, per germline. The CDR3 nucleotides are TGTGCCAGCAGTTTCAGGGGTCAGCCCCAGCATTTT. Translated, it gives CASSFRGQPQHF.

The chain links TRBV2 to TRBJ1-3, with D possibly being TRBD1 (5 bases). CDR3 length equals 16 residues. Germline V lookup: CDR1 SNHLY, CDR2 FYNNEI. Trimming pared 6 bases from V and 0 bases from J, leaving 15 bases between. In nucleotides, the CDR3 is TGTGCCAGCAGAGGGACTTACTTTTACTCTGGAAACACCATATATTTT. Its protein is CASRGTYFYSGNTIYF. Using reference TRBV2 and TRBJ1-3 for the parts outside the CDR3, the full variable domain is EPEVTQTPSHQVTQMGQEVILRCVPISNHLYFYWYRQILGQKVEFLVSFYNNEISEKSEIFDDQFSVERPDGSNFTLKIRSTKLEDSAMYFCASRGTYFYSGNTIYFGEGSWLTVV.

The rearrangement links TRBV9 to TRBJ2-1, with D possibly being TRBD1 or TRBD2 (6 bases each). Germline assignment: CDR1 SGDLS and CDR2 YYNGEE. Trimming took off 4 bases at V and 2 bases at J, with 16 bases between the two ends. The CDR3 extends over 16 amino acids. In DNA form, the CDR3 reads TGTGCCAGCAGCCCCCGCGACGGGGGCCCCTACAATGAGCAGTTCTTC. It codes for CASSPRDGGPYNEQFF.

The chain couples TRBV7-2 to TRBJ2-1, with D perhaps given as TRBD1 or TRBD2 (5 bases each). V was pared by 4 bases and J by 7 bases, with 8 bases between. Germline V CDR1 and CDR2: SGHTA, FQGNSA. The length of the CDR3 is 12 residues. The DNA for the CDR3 is TGTGCCAGCAGCTGGGGGTGGAATGAGCAGTTCTTC. Translating it yields CASSWGWNEQFF.

The gene calls are TRBV11-2 and TRBJ1-1; D gene unclear. Between the trimmed V and J ends, which lost 5 bases and 2 bases, there was a span of 9 bases. Germline V gene data show CDR1 as SGHAT and CDR2 as FQNNGV. The CDR3 spans 13 residues. The CDR3 DNA is TGTGCCAGCAGCCCCCGGGGAAACACTGAAGCTTTCTTT. Its translation: CASSPRGNTEAFF.

The CDR3 region has the DNA TGCAGCGTTGAACCGCAGGGGGCTCGTGAGACCCAGTACTTC. Amino acids: CSVEPQGARETQYF. This chain uses TRBV29-1 with TRBJ2-5, with 8 bases lining up with TRBD1. Germline V gene lookup returns CDR1 SQVTM and CDR2 ANQGSEA. Losses at the gene ends were 2 bases for V and 5 bases for J; bases not matched to a gene: 7. The CDR3 sequence is 14 residues long.

This chain links TRBV6-4 with TRBJ1-4; possible D gene TRBD1, 5 bases. CDR3 length: 14 amino acids. Trimming shortened V by 2 bases and J by 8 bases, and 12 bases separated the two germline ends. The germline V gene has CDR1 MRHNA and CDR2 SNTAGT. The CDR3 bases are TGTGCCAGCAGTGACGGGGCAGAGGACGAAAAACTGTTTTTT. Translating gives CASSDGAEDEKLFF.

The chain joins TRBV30 to TRBJ2-7; maybe TRBD1 (6 bases). The V end lost 2 bases, the J end lost 10 bases, and 15 bases lay between the germline ends. The CDR3 has 12 amino acids. CDR1 is GTSNPN, CDR2 SVGIG, per germline (reference sequence). The CDR3 reads CAWSPNRVGQYF. As DNA, the CDR3 is TGTGCCTGGAGTCCTAACAGGGTCGGACAGTACTTC.

The rearrangement links TRBV7-2 to TRBJ1-1; D is unclear. The V gene's germline CDR1 is SGHTA and CDR2 FQGNSA. The CDR3 runs 15 residues. The V and J ends lost 1 base and 1 base respectively, with 10 bases between them. CDR3 in amino acids: CASSLVPLGNTEAFF. The CDR3 DNA reads TGTGCCAGCAGCTTAGTTCCATTGGGGAACACTGAAGCTTTCTTT.

This sequence joins TRBV6-5 and TRBJ2-2, with a weak D call TRBD2 (6 bases). V was cut by 0 bases and J by 6 bases, with 8 bases left in between. CDR3 length: 14 residues. Germline CDR1 MNHEY, CDR2 SVGAGI. The CDR3 DNA follows: TGTGCCAGCAGTTACTCATGGGGGGCCGGGGAGCTGTTTTTT. Translated, it gives CASSYSWGAGELFF.

The rearrangement joins TRBV5-1 to TRBJ1-2; no clear D gene. From germline, CDR1 is SGHRS and CDR2 YFSETQ. CDR3 length equals 13 residues. Trimming left V 7 bases short and J 3 bases short, with 13 bases between. CDR3 sequence: CASGEGVHYGYTF. The CDR3 DNA is TGCGCCAGCGGGGAGGGAGTTCACTATGGCTACACCTTC.

Note on this clone: The junction differs from germline at one of its ends, possibly a read error. This sequence joins TRBV11-2 and TRBJ1-6; D remains unclear. CDR1 is SGHAT, CDR2 FQNNGV, per germline. CDR3 length: 11 amino acids. The CDR3 nucleotides are TGTGCCACCAGCCAAAATTCACCCCTCCACTTT. Encoded protein: CATSQNSPLHF.

The CDR3 coding sequence is TGCGCCAGCAGCTATGACAGGGGAGGAGAGACCCAGTACTTC. It yields the protein CASSYDRGGETQYF. This chain joins TRBV5-1 and TRBJ2-5, with TRBD1 matching 8 bases. This CDR3 has 14 residues. Losses at the gene ends were 3 bases for V and 4 bases for J; bases not matched to a gene: 5. CDR1 and CDR2 from the germline V gene are SGHRS and YFSETQ.

The chain links TRBV6-5 to TRBJ2-5, with TRBD1 identical over 8 bases. This CDR3 contains 15 residues. After removal of 10 bases from V and 4 bases from J, the junction contained 14 bases not matched to a gene. The germline CDR1 and CDR2 sequences are MNHEY and SVGAGI. The CDR3 loop is CATLSPRTGLETQYF. DNA for the CDR3: TGTGCCACCTTATCCCCCCGGACAGGGCTAGAGACCCAGTACTTC.